The entry below gives a single TCR beta chain sequence along with its context. Its antigen remains unidentified. Germline V gene lookup returns CDR1 MNHEY and CDR2 SMNVEV (reference sequence). The CDR3 runs 19 residues. V was trimmed by 2 bases and J by 0 bases, leaving 17 bases between them. This record belongs to a study of T cells in localized non-small cell lung cancer. Regarding the study as a whole: A single tumor region was sequenced, leaving heterogeneity possible. Highest T cell clonality was seen in uninvolved adjacent lung, surpassing that measured in tumor. The study linked higher blood T cell density to longer overall survival.

Measured with immunoSEQ multiplex PCR; TCRdb has only the in-frame clones, and not every one. Of tens of thousands of clones in the sample, around 90% were seen once. The source was PBMCs, collected before any cancer treatment. This clonotype was sampled from a female donor with stage II lung adenocarcinoma. The V call is TRBV27, the J call TRBJ2-6; D not certain. The CDR3 DNA is TGTGCCAGCAGTTTAAGCCGAATCGGTCGATACTCTGGGGCCAACGTCCTGACTTTC. The encoded protein is CASSLSRIGRYSGANVLTF.